The 30 T cell receptor beta chains below come from one sample, sequenced in a study of T cells expressing NK-cell markers (TCRdb year 2020). The library was made by 5' RACE. The run used an Illumina HiSeq 2000. TCRdb reprocessed the reads, and each CDR3 protein sequence is entered once, without DNA. The sample table records about 190,000 distinct CDR3 sequences. The ten largest clones capture around 20% of the sample. Sequenced: blood T cells: a sorted CD56 or NKG2C T cell subset, CD4+ or CD8+ T cells, or bulk PBMC T cells (not recorded which). The receptors here all came from a man aged 18-70 years in good health.

The J gene is TRBJ2-5, the V gene TRBV7-2; TCRdb's assignment of TRBD1 cannot be checked, as there is no DNA. Germline assignment: CDR1 SGHTA and CDR2 FQGNSA. There are 15 residues in the CDR3. CDR3 region: CASSIPRDYQETQYF.

The V call is TRBV4-2, the J call TRBJ2-3; TCRdb lists TRBD2, though no DNA is available to test this call. The CDR3 extends over 16 amino acids. Germline CDR1 is LGHNA and CDR2 is YNFKEQ. The CDR3 region is CASSQPGLNFADTQYF.

The chain is built from TRBV6-1 and TRBJ1-5; the TRBD1 assignment by TCRdb is unverifiable without DNA. From germline, CDR1 is MNHNS and CDR2 SASEGT. This CDR3 comprises 13 residues. The CDR3 loop reads CASSWEGQQPQHF.

The rearrangement joins TRBV23-1 to TRBJ2-2; TCRdb calls TRBD1, which cannot be checked without DNA. TRBV23-1 is reported as an ORF; its role is uncertain. This CDR3 spans 16 amino acids. CDR3: CASSRNREFAIGSCFF.

J is TRBJ1-2 and V is TRBV5-1; the TRBD1 assignment by TCRdb is unverifiable without DNA. This CDR3 spans 17 amino acids. CDR1 and CDR2 (germline): SGHRS, YFSETQ. The chain's CDR3 is CASSRTQTGGSAYGYTF.

The J gene is TRBJ2-7, the V gene TRBV7-9; the D call from TCRdb, TRBD1, cannot be confirmed without DNA. The CDR3 covers 13 residues. Germline assignment: CDR1 SEHNR and CDR2 FQNEAQ (reference sequence). CDR3 in amino acids: CASSIGGQSGQYF.

The V gene is TRBV10-3, the J gene TRBJ2-7; checking the TCRdb D call of TRBD1 is not possible without DNA. Looked up from germline, CDR1 is ENHRY and CDR2 is SYGVKD. This CDR3 has 15 residues. CDR3 protein: CAISESGQLSYEQYF.

The chain has TRBV19 and TRBJ2-1; TCRdb proposes TRBD2, but this gene call is untestable without DNA. Looked up from germline, CDR1 is LNHDA and CDR2 is SQIVND (reference sequence). The CDR3 is made up of 15 amino acids. CDR3: CASRQAGSTYNEQFF.

V usage is TRBV20-1 and J usage is TRBJ2-7; TCRdb designates TRBD1, a call that cannot be tested without DNA. CDR1 and CDR2 from the germline V gene are DFQATT and SNEGSKA (reference sequence). This CDR3 region has 16 residues. The CDR3 spells CSAEWTVDGTGDEQYF.

This chain connects TRBV2 to TRBJ1-1; TCRdb reports TRBD1, a call that lacks DNA to check it against. Germline CDR1 is SNHLY and CDR2 is FYNNEI. This CDR3 is 14 amino acids long. CDR3 loop: CASQADRGWTEAFF.

This rearrangement joins TRBV12-3 or TRBV12-4 to TRBJ1-1. The CDR3 is 15 amino acids. The CDR3 region is CASSLSGGRGTEAFF.

The rearrangement links TRBV13 to TRBJ1-2; TCRdb proposes TRBD1, but this gene call is untestable without DNA. In germline, CDR1 is PRHDT, CDR2 FYEKMQ (reference sequence). There are 15 residues in the CDR3. CDR3 in amino acids: CASSLGARGDYGYTF.

The rearrangement uses TRBV7-8 and TRBJ1-1. The CDR3 has 14 amino acids. Germline CDR1 SGHVS, CDR2 FQNEAQ. This CDR3 reads CASSFSGMNTEAFF.

The chain combines TRBV7-9 with TRBJ2-5; the D gene TCRdb calls, TRBD1, cannot be checked with no DNA. This CDR3 has 16 amino acids. The germline V gene encodes CDR1 SEHNR and CDR2 FQNEAQ (reference sequence). The CDR3 sequence: CASSLLDRGPQETQYF.

The chain recombines TRBV5-6 with TRBJ2-1. CDR1 SGHDT and CDR2 YYEEEE come from the germline V gene. The CDR3 runs to 14 residues. CDR3 in amino acids: CASSLATYYNEQFF.

The chain employs TRBV2 and TRBJ2-7; TCRdb outputs TRBD2, but without DNA this stays unchecked. This CDR3 has 15 amino acids. Germline CDR1 SNHLY, CDR2 FYNNEI. The chain's CDR3 is CASNGLAGDSYEQYF.

CDR3 amino acids: CASSLAYGTGELFF. The V and J genes are TRBV7-8 and TRBJ2-2. CDR1 is SGHVS and CDR2 is FQNEAQ in the germline V gene. CDR3 length: 14 residues.

The CDR3 region is CASSLPSGGDTGELFF. The genes are TRBV5-6 and TRBJ2-2; the D call from TCRdb, TRBD2, cannot be confirmed without DNA. Per the germline V gene, CDR1 is SGHDT and CDR2 is YYEEEE. The CDR3 runs to 16 residues. Looking up the rest from reference TRBV5-6 and TRBJ2-2 gives the full variable domain: DAGVTQSPTHLIKTRGQQVTLRCSPKSGHDTVSWYQQALGQGPQFIFQYYEEEERQRGNFPDRFSGHQFPNYSSELNVNALLLGDSALYLCASSLPSGGDTGELFFGEGSRLTVL.

V gene TRBV5-6 combines with J gene TRBJ1-4; checking the TCRdb D call of TRBD1 is not possible without DNA. The CDR3 spans 14 residues. CDR1 and CDR2 (germline): SGHDT, YYEEEE. This CDR3 is CASSPQGYDEKLFF.

V is TRBV6-5 and J is TRBJ1-4; no DNA is available, so the TRBD1 call from TCRdb remains unchecked. From germline, CDR1 is MNHEY and CDR2 SVGAGI. The CDR3 extends over 15 amino acids. The CDR3 spells CASSYSPGESEKLFF.

The CDR3 here is CASSSGTGLYNEQFF. The rearrangement links TRBV27 to TRBJ2-1; TCRdb returns TRBD1, unconfirmable since there is no DNA. This CDR3 has 15 residues. The V gene's germline CDR1 is MNHEY and CDR2 SMNVEV (reference sequence).

The chain carries TRBV13 and TRBJ2-7. Germline CDR1 is PRHDT and CDR2 is FYEKMQ (reference sequence). The CDR3 extends over 13 amino acids. The CDR3 here is CASSLGTIKEQYF.

The chain has TRBV11-2 and TRBJ2-5; absent DNA, TCRdb's TRBD2 call cannot be checked. The germline V gene encodes CDR1 SGHAT and CDR2 FQNNGV. This CDR3 has 20 residues. The CDR3 region is CASSLDQYLAGGPSEETQYF.

The rearrangement uses TRBV6-1 and TRBJ2-4; the D gene TCRdb calls, TRBD2, cannot be checked with no DNA. This CDR3 region has 14 residues. Looked up from germline, CDR1 is MNHNS and CDR2 is SASEGT. The CDR3 loop is CASSQNRVLHTQYF.

The genes are TRBV6-5 and TRBJ1-1; with no DNA, the TCRdb D assignment of TRBD1 cannot be verified. The CDR3 is made up of 16 amino acids. Germline CDR1 and CDR2: MNHEY and SVGAGI. The CDR3: CASSFAPGGRPREAFF.

V gene TRBV4-2 combines with J gene TRBJ2-5; no DNA is available, so the TRBD2 call from TCRdb remains unchecked. Germline V gives CDR1 LGHNA, CDR2 YNFKEQ. This CDR3 is built from 13 residues. CDR3: CASSQVSRETQYF.

The chain's CDR3 is CASSYQPTGAYEQYF. The chain combines TRBV6-5 with TRBJ2-7; TCRdb names TRBD1, which stays unverified in the absence of DNA. The CDR3 loop spans 15 amino acids. Germline CDR1 reads MNHEY; CDR2 reads SVGAGI.

The chain uses TRBV20-1 and TRBJ2-5; TCRdb picks TRBD2, but there is no DNA to check that call. The CDR3 is 17 amino acids. The germline gives CDR1 DFQATT, CDR2 SNEGSKA (reference sequence). CDR3 amino acids: CSARDQRLAGAQETQYF.

The gene calls are TRBV27 and TRBJ2-1; the TRBD1 assignment by TCRdb is unverifiable without DNA. The CDR3 sequence is 18 residues long. Germline V lookup: CDR1 MNHEY, CDR2 SMNVEV (reference sequence). CDR3 loop: CASSSRVLGTGKYNEQFF.

This sequence joins TRBV20-1 and TRBJ2-1; TCRdb indicates TRBD1, and absent DNA this call remains unverified. The CDR3 is 14 amino acids. CDR1 is DFQATT and CDR2 is SNEGSKA in the germline V gene (reference sequence). The CDR3 here is CSAVPQANRDPQFF.